A single sample is the source of the 6 T cell receptor beta chains below, sequenced in a study of blood T cell repertoires in COVID-19. The table came from immunoSEQ multiplex PCR; TCRdb's copy has only in-frame clones and leaves some out. The sample includes 130,000 to 150,000 clones, 80% to 90% of them seen just once. Sequenced material: peripheral blood. These receptors all come from a man younger than 30 with COVID-19, enrolled during active disease.

The chain is built from TRBV28 and TRBJ1-2, with D hard to call. This CDR3 region has 13 residues. V gave up 6 bases and J gave up 6 bases, with 14 bases separating them. Germline V gene data show CDR1 as MDHEN and CDR2 as SYDVKM. This CDR3 is CASSPARIHGYTF. The CDR3 coding sequence is TGTGCCAGCAGCCCCGCCAGGATCCATGGCTACACCTTC.

The chain links TRBV7-3 to TRBJ2-1; 8 nucleotides match TRBD1. Trimming at V came to 1 base and at J to 7 bases, leaving 9 bases not matched to a gene. Germline CDR1 and CDR2: SGHTA and FQGTGA. This CDR3 has 16 amino acids. The CDR3 region has the DNA TGTGCCAGCAGCTTAAGAGGGCAGGGGGCCCGGAATGAGCAGTTCTTC. Translated: CASSLRGQGARNEQFF.

The chain links TRBV20-1 to TRBJ1-4; D remains unclear. Trimming cost V 5 bases and J 6 bases, with 7 bases left between them. CDR3 length: 11 residues. From germline, CDR1 is DFQATT and CDR2 SNEGSKA (reference sequence). For the CDR3, the DNA is TGCAGTGCTGAACACGATGAAAAACTGTTTTTT. Amino acid sequence: CSAEHDEKLFF.

This sequence joins TRBV24-1 and TRBJ2-3; 11 bases match TRBD2. Germline CDR1 is KGHDR and CDR2 is SFDVKD. This CDR3 contains 18 residues. The ends lost 2 bases at V and 2 bases at J; junction bases unmatched: 8. CDR3 sequence (DNA): TGTGCCACCAGTGATTCCCTCCTAGCGGGAGGACTCACAGATACGCAGTATTTT. It encodes CATSDSLLAGGLTDTQYF.

This clone was counted once. J is TRBJ2-5 and V is TRBV27; no definite D call. Germline V CDR1 and CDR2: MNHEY, SMNVEV (reference sequence). Trimming cost V 10 bases and J 1 base, with 10 bases left between them. CDR3 length equals 12 residues. The CDR3 here is CATGHSQETQYF. The CDR3 DNA follows: TGTGCCACCGGTCATAGCCAAGAGACCCAGTACTTC.

The rearrangement joins TRBV5-4 to TRBJ1-2; a possible D gene is TRBD1 (6 bases). This CDR3 is built from 14 residues. V dropped 6 bases and J dropped 7 bases, with 19 bases sitting between them. The germline V gene encodes CDR1 SGHNT and CDR2 YYREEE (reference sequence). CDR3 bases: TGTGCCAGCAACCTCGGGGGGGGCGTTGGTGGCTACACCTTC. Translation gives CASNLGGGVGGYTF.